The clone carrying this TCR beta chain was observed a single time. This specimen comes from a study of CD8 T cells in Susac syndrome. RNA in amounts of roughly 0.5 to 1 ug was reverse transcribed with random hexamers. Via MiXCR, TCRdb re-called the immunoSEQ multiplex PCR reads, giving one row per CDR3 protein. The table has approximately 120,000 distinct CDR3 sequences, 85% to 95% seen once. The source material was CD8+ T cells from PBMCs. The TCR sequence derives from a human donor with multiple sclerosis.

DNA of the CDR3: TGCGCCAGCAGCCAAGAGGGACAGGTTAATGAAAAACTGTTTTTT. It encodes CASSQEGQVNEKLFF. This chain joins TRBV4-1 and TRBJ1-4; 8 bases fit TRBD1. The CDR3 totals 15 residues. The V gene's germline CDR1 is MGHRA and CDR2 YSYEKL. The trim removed 0 bases at V and 4 bases at J, leaving 1 base unmatched.